Sequencing of this T cell receptor beta chain was carried out in a study of blood T cell repertoires in COVID-19. Study at large: Acute-phase and convalescent COVID-19 samples originated in the United States, Italy and Spain. Sources were T cells, B-cell-depleted T cells, or PBMCs; the material itself was cDNA or gDNA.

Germline values: CDR1 MGHRA, CDR2 YSYEKL. The CDR3 has 16 residues. Trimming cost V 2 bases and J 0 bases, with 11 bases left between them. Per the original data handling: Nucleated cell number was recorded as an estimate derived from reference gene primer amplification. Produced via immunoSEQ multiplex PCR; TCRdb's table is partial and in-frame only. The D gene and trimming were derived from the DNA, and the V and J assignments and clone size from that table. The table lists over 200,000 clones, approximately 87% of them singletons, with under 3% in the top ten. Sequencing input: peripheral blood. The chain has TRBV4-1 and TRBJ1-3; tentatively, D is TRBD1 (6 bases). The clonotype originates from a woman in her sixties or seventies with active or convalescent COVID-19. The chain's CDR3 is CASSQTGTISGNTIYF. CDR3 nucleotide sequence: TGCGCCAGCAGCCAAACAGGGACCATCTCTGGAAACACCATATATTTT.